This is a list of T cell receptor beta chains from one sample in a study of blood T cells in healthy people across ages. One entry per CDR3 protein results from TCRdb running MiXCR on the 5' RACE reads. The repertoire has about 1.5 million distinct CDR3 sequences, 40% to 45% of them found once; the top ten carry around 4%. Sequencing was performed on blood. The source of these receptors is a woman younger than 35 in good health. Each CDR3 is given with its conserved first and last residue. The order of the fields is clone size, D gene, V gene, J gene, CDR3 protein, CDR3 DNA. D genes are given only for firm matches. Clone size appears in some rows only: once, few, many, or a class for an expanded clone.

once	TRBD1	TRBV29-1	TRBJ2-7	CSVGLVNWKGTAHAVYEQYF	TGCAGCGTTGGTTTGGTTAATTGGAAAGGGACAGCCCATGCCGTCTACGAGCAGTACTTC
.	TRBD1	TRBV7-2	TRBJ2-7	CASSLDEQGAYEQYF	TGTGCCAGCAGCTTAGACGAACAGGGGGCCTACGAGCAGTACTTC
.	.	TRBV20-1	TRBJ2-1	CSAPGHLSSYNEQFF	TGCAGTGCCCCGGGACACCTGAGCTCCTACAATGAGCAGTTCTTC
few	.	TRBV28	TRBJ2-1	CASGSSWGRSYNEQFF	TGTGCCAGCGGTTCTTCTTGGGGTAGGTCCTACAATGAGCAGTTCTTC
few	.	TRBV6-5	TRBJ1-2	CASSYSMGRANYGYTF	TGTGCCAGCAGTTACTCGATGGGGCGCGCTAACTATGGCTACACCTTC
.	.	TRBV5-1	TRBJ1-2	CASSIEYRETNYGYTF	TGCGCCAGCAGCATCGAATACAGGGAAACTAACTATGGCTACACCTTC
.	.	TRBV6-6	TRBJ2-3	CASSYPTVVPDTQYF	TGTGCCAGCAGTTACCCGACAGTAGTCCCAGATACGCAGTATTTT
.	.	TRBV9	TRBJ2-7	CASSPRTSLRDEQYF	TGTGCCAGCAGCCCCCGAACTAGCCTTAGGGACGAGCAGTACTTC
many	.	TRBV5-6	TRBJ2-5	CASSLVQGQETQYF	TGTGCCAGCAGCTTGGTACAGGGCCAAGAGACCCAGTACTTC
few	.	TRBV6-2/TRBV6-3	TRBJ2-3	CASSYSHFTDTQYF	TGTGCCAGCAGTTACAGCCACTTTACAGATACGCAGTATTTT
many	.	TRBV5-1	TRBJ2-7	CASSLVQSSYEQYF	TGTGCCAGCAGCTTAGTGCAGTCTAGCTACGAGCAGTACTTC
.	TRBD1	TRBV30	TRBJ2-4	CAGGQGAKNIQYF	TGTGCCGGAGGACAGGGGGCCAAAAACATTCAGTACTTC
.	.	TRBV4-3	TRBJ2-7	CVSSLGPLSYEQYF	TGCGTCAGCAGCCTCGGCCCCCTCTCCTACGAGCAGTACTTC
.	.	TRBV11-2	TRBJ2-4	CASSLGGMAKNIQYF	TGTGCCAGCAGCTTAGGGGGGATGGCCAAAAACATTCAGTACTTC
.	.	TRBV28	TRBJ1-2	CASSLKWRHYGYTF	TGTGCCAGCAGTTTAAAGTGGAGACACTATGGCTACACCTTC
.	TRBD1	TRBV9	TRBJ2-1	CASSVPGQGSYNKQFF	TGTGCCAGCAGCGTTCCGGGACAGGGTTCCTACAATAAGCAGTTCTTC
.	.	TRBV6-5	TRBJ2-1	CASRNLQAEQFF	TGTGCCAGCCGCAATCTACAGGCTGAGCAGTTCTTC
.	TRBD1	TRBV6-2/TRBV6-3	TRBJ2-1	CASRRTGADEQFF	TGTGCCAGCAGGAGAACAGGGGCGGATGAGCAGTTCTTC
few	.	TRBV6-2/TRBV6-3	TRBJ1-2	CASRRIYGYTF	TGTGCCAGCCGGCGCATCTATGGCTACACCTTC
.	.	TRBV7-3	TRBJ1-1	CASSLFPGRHMNTEAFF	TGTGCCAGCAGCTTATTCCCTGGCAGACACATGAACACTGAAGCTTTCTTT
.	TRBD1	TRBV12-3/TRBV12-4	TRBJ1-2	CASSVGGTECGYTF	TGTGCCAGCAGTGTTGGAGGGACAGAGTGTGGCTACACCTTC
.	.	TRBV7-9	TRBJ2-3	CASSSEGLTDTQYF	TGTGCCAGCAGCTCCGAAGGCCTCACAGATACGCAGTATTTT
.	TRBD1	TRBV11-2	TRBJ2-1	CASSSRLMGQGDYNEQFF	TGTGCCAGTAGCTCACGTCTGATGGGACAGGGTGACTACAATGAGCAGTTCTTC
.	.	TRBV28	TRBJ1-6	CASGKAWGNSPLHF	TGTGCCAGCGGAAAGGCGTGGGGTAATTCACCCCTCCACTTT
once	.	TRBV12-3/TRBV12-4	TRBJ2-7	CASSLVQGQEQYF	TGTGCCAGCAGTTTAGTGCAGGGGCAGGAGCAGTACTTC
.	.	TRBV27	TRBJ2-7	CASSILTNYEQYF	TGTGCCAGCAGTATTTTGACCAACTACGAGCAGTACTTC
few	.	TRBV12-3/TRBV12-4	TRBJ2-1	CASSSPYYNEQFF	TGTGCCAGCAGTTCCCCCTACTACAATGAGCAGTTCTTC
.	.	TRBV27	TRBJ1-2	CASRRGETSYGYTF	TGTGCCAGCAGAAGAGGGGAGACGAGCTATGGCTACACCTTC
.	.	TRBV18	TRBJ2-5	CASSPRDTETQYF	TGTGCCAGCTCACCACGGGACACGGAGACCCAGTACTTC
.	.	TRBV7-2	TRBJ1-2	CASSLVAVLKAGYTF	TGTGCCAGCAGCTTAGTGGCAGTCCTAAAGGCTGGCTACACCTTC
few	.	TRBV12-1	TRBJ2-7	CASSFVSTSGRVYEQYF	TGTGCCAGCAGCTTTGTAAGTACCAGCGGGAGAGTATACGAGCAGTACTTC
.	.	TRBV20-1	TRBJ2-7	CSVFFPAAYEQYF	TGCAGTGTGTTTTTTCCCGCAGCCTACGAGCAGTACTTC
.	.	TRBV6-6	TRBJ2-7	CASSLTRTADEQYF	TGTGCCAGCAGTCTCACCCGGACGGCAGATGAGCAGTACTTC
.	.	TRBV10-3	TRBJ2-7	CAISESRRLHNEQYF	TGTGCCATCAGTGAGTCGAGGAGGCTGCACAATGAGCAGTACTTC
.	.	TRBV2	TRBJ1-2	CASSERIEGLDGYTF	TGTGCCAGCAGTGAAAGGATCGAGGGACTCGATGGCTACACCTTC
few	.	TRBV7-9	TRBJ1-1	CASSPSPGFMNTEAFF	TGTGCCAGCAGCCCTAGTCCAGGCTTCATGAACACTGAAGCTTTCTTT
.	TRBD2	TRBV6-2/TRBV6-3	TRBJ2-1	CASSLLATYEQFF	TGTGCCAGCAGTTTACTAGCGACCTACGAGCAGTTCTTC
few	.	TRBV27	TRBJ2-3	CASSPYREIPSTDTQYF	TGTGCCAGCAGTCCTTACAGGGAAATCCCTAGCACAGATACGCAGTATTTT
few	.	TRBV25-1	TRBJ2-5	CASSERRGTNQETQYF	TGTGCCAGCAGTGAAAGGCGCGGGACGAATCAAGAGACCCAGTACTTC
.	.	TRBV20-1	TRBJ1-4	CGARGRAQGSNEKLFF	TGCGGTGCTAGGGGCCGGGCCCAGGGTTCTAATGAAAAACTGTTTTTT
.	.	TRBV13	TRBJ2-7	CASSFRHHEQYF	TGTGCCAGCAGCTTCCGACATCACGAGCAGTACTTC
.	.	TRBV12-3/TRBV12-4	TRBJ2-5	CASSLGLVIRVQETQYF	TGTGCCAGCAGTTTAGGACTCGTTATTAGGGTCCAAGAGACCCAGTACTTC
.	.	TRBV10-3	TRBJ1-5	CAISDFGDQPQHF	TGTGCCATCAGTGATTTCGGGGATCAGCCCCAGCATTTT
few	TRBD1	TRBV6-1	TRBJ1-4	CASSSTGSNEKLFF	TGTGCCAGCAGCTCGACAGGGTCTAATGAAAAACTGTTTTTT
.	.	TRBV30	TRBJ2-7	CAWSLGARQSSYEQYF	TGTGCCTGGAGTTTGGGGGCCAGACAGAGCTCCTACGAGCAGTACTTC
.	.	TRBV7-6	TRBJ2-3	CASSSLGGRTDTRYF	TGTGCCAGCAGCTCCCTGGGGGGGCGGACAGATACGCGGTATTTT
few	TRBD1	TRBV29-1	TRBJ1-2	CSVDRGANYGYTF	TGCAGCGTCGACAGGGGAGCTAACTATGGCTACACCTTC
many	TRBD2	TRBV10-3	TRBJ2-3	CAISETSGGADTQYF	TGTGCCATCAGTGAGACTAGCGGGGGGGCAGATACGCAGTATTTT
.	TRBD1	TRBV4-1	TRBJ1-5	CASSQATGVADQPQHF	TGCGCCAGCAGCCAAGCAACAGGGGTAGCAGATCAGCCCCAGCATTTT
few	.	TRBV9	TRBJ1-1	CASSVAGRAEAFF	TGTGCCAGCAGCGTAGCGGGGAGGGCTGAAGCTTTCTTT
.	.	TRBV30	TRBJ2-1	CASTSVSYNEQFF	TGTGCCTCTACTTCGGTATCCTACAATGAGCAGTTCTTC
few	.	TRBV6-5	TRBJ2-3	CASSRRLGAGTQYF	TGTGCCAGCAGTCGAAGACTAGGCGCCGGTACGCAGTATTTT
few	TRBD1	TRBV6-2/TRBV6-3	TRBJ2-3	CASRPQGVATDTQYF	TGTGCCAGCAGACCCCAGGGGGTAGCCACAGATACGCAGTATTTT
.	TRBD2	TRBV5-1	TRBJ2-5	CASSPGLAVIIREETQYF	TGCGCCAGCTCACCGGGACTAGCTGTTATCATACGAGAAGAGACCCAGTACTTC
.	.	TRBV6-2/TRBV6-3	TRBJ1-5	CASSKRGASPQHF	TGTGCCAGCAGTAAAAGGGGGGCATCCCCCCAGCATTTT
few	.	TRBV7-9	TRBJ2-7	CASSLDMLGLEQYF	TGTGCCAGCAGCTTAGATATGCTAGGGCTCGAGCAGTACTTC
.	.	TRBV28	TRBJ1-2	CASSTLFLGLYGYTF	TGTGCCAGCAGTACCCTTTTCTTGGGACTCTATGGCTACACCTTC
.	.	TRBV14	TRBJ1-2	CASSEYAREYGYTF	TGTGCCAGCAGCGAGTACGCCCGAGAGTATGGCTACACCTTC
few	TRBD2	TRBV28	TRBJ2-1	CASTFGGRHYNEQFF	TGTGCCAGCACCTTCGGCGGGAGGCACTACAATGAGCAGTTCTTC